This T cell receptor (beta chain) was identified during a study of T cell responses to AZD1222 COVID-19 vaccine. TCRdb's copy holds only in-frame clones and misses some; the assay was immunoSEQ multiplex PCR. In the table there are under 150,000 clones, around nine tenths of which are singletons. The sequence was obtained from an adult in good health. This material consisted of peripheral blood, taken on day 0 of AZD1222 vaccination.

DNA of the CDR3: TGCGCCAGCAGCCAGGACTGGCAGGGTGTTTTGAATGAGCAGTTCTTC. It yields the protein CASSQDWQGVLNEQFF. The chain employs TRBV4-3 and TRBJ2-1; D possibly matches TRBD1 or TRBD2 (5 bases each). V was trimmed by 3 bases and J by 7 bases, leaving 19 bases between them. Germline V CDR1 and CDR2: LGHNA, YSLEER. This CDR3 has 16 amino acids.